This TCR beta chain comes out of a study of CXCR3-negative and CXCR3-positive naive CD8 T cells. UMI-labeled 5' RACE yielded the TRB cDNA libraries. Following a re-call of the 5' RACE reads, TCRdb has one entry per CDR3 protein and lacks DNA. The table for this sample gives about 50,000 distinct CDR3 sequences. On this clonotype: Its antigen is currently unknown.

Germline V gene data show CDR1 as LGHNA and CDR2 as YSLEER. This CDR3 has 16 residues. Whole-study findings and limits: More hydrophobic TRB CDR3s occurred in CXCR3-positive than in CXCR3-negative naive cells.

Naive CD8+ T cells showed a CD45RO-CCR7+CD27+CD95- phenotype. The V gene is TRBV4-3, the J gene TRBJ2-7; TCRdb indicates TRBD1, and absent DNA this call remains unverified. The source is a human donor in good health. Some clones in this sample may be carry-over from other donors' samples. The sequenced material came from naive CXCR3+ CD8+ T cells from blood. Subset reported: CD45RO-CCR7+CD27+CD95- naive CD8+ T cells expressing CXCR3 (TNR3+). CDR3 amino acids: CASSQEGQGSSYEQYF.